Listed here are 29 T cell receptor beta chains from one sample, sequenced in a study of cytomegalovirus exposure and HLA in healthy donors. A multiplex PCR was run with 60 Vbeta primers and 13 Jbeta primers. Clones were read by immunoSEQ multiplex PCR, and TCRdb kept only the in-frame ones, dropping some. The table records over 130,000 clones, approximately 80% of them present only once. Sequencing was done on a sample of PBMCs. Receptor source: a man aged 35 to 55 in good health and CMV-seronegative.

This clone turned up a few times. The CDR3 DNA reads as TGTGCCAGCAGCGCCACAGGAGATCTCTACAATGAGCAGTTCTTC. Its protein is CASSATGDLYNEQFF. The chain has TRBV9 and TRBJ2-1, with D maybe TRBD1 (5 bases). The CDR3 consists of 15 residues. The germline V and J ends were trimmed by 3 bases and 3 bases, with 13 bases remaining between them. Germline-derived CDR1 and CDR2 are SGDLS and YYNGEE. Full variable domain (rest looked up from reference TRBV9 and TRBJ2-1): DSGVTQTPKHLITATGQRVTLRCSPRSGDLSVYWYQQSLDQGLQFLIQYYNGEERAKGNILERFSAQQFPDLHSELNLSSLELGDSALYFCASSATGDLYNEQFFGPGTRLTVL.

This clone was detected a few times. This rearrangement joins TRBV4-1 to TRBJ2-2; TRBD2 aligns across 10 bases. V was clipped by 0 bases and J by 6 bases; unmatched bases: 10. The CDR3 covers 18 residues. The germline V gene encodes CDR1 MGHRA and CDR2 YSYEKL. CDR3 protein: CASSQDVDLAGDPGELFF. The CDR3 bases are TGCGCCAGCAGCCAAGATGTGGACCTAGCGGGGGACCCCGGGGAGCTGTTTTTT.

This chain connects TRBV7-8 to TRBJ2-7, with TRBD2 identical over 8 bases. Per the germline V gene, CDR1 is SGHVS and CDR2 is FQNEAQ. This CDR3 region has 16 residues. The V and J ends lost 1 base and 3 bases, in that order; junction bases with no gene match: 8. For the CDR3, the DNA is TGTGCCAGCAGCTTAGGCCCTTCCGGGGGGGACTACGAGCAGTACTTC. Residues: CASSLGPSGGDYEQYF.

The CDR3 loop is CATSTGGTEAFF. In nucleotides, the CDR3 is TGTGCCACCTCGACAGGAGGCACTGAAGCTTTCTTT. The rearrangement uses TRBV5-5 and TRBJ1-1, with D perhaps matching TRBD1 (6 bases). V was shortened by 9 bases and J by 4 bases, with 13 bases between the two germline ends. This CDR3 contains 12 residues. CDR1 SGHKS and CDR2 YYEKEE come from the germline V gene (reference sequence).

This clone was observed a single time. CDR3 in amino acids: CASSPPTGRNYGYTF. The CDR3 DNA follows: TGTGCCAGCAGCCCACCGACAGGCCGGAACTATGGCTACACCTTC. The chain is built from TRBV5-8 and TRBJ1-2, with a tentative D call TRBD1 (6 bases). Deletions cut 4 bases from V and 2 bases from J, with 15 bases between. Germline CDR1 reads SGHTS; CDR2 reads YDEGEE. The CDR3 length is 15 residues.

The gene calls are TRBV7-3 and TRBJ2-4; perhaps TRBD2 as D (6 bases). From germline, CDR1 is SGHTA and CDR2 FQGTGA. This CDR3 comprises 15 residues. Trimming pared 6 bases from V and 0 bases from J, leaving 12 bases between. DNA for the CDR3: TGTGCCAGCAGAGAACTAGCCCAAGCCAAAAACATTCAGTACTTC. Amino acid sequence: CASRELAQAKNIQYF.

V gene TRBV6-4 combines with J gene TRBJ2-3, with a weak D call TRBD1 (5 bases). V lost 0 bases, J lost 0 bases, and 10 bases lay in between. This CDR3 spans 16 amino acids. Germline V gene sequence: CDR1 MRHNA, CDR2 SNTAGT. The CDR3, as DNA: TGTGCCAGCAGTGACTCGAAGTCAGGGAGCACAGATACGCAGTATTTT. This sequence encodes CASSDSKSGSTDTQYF.

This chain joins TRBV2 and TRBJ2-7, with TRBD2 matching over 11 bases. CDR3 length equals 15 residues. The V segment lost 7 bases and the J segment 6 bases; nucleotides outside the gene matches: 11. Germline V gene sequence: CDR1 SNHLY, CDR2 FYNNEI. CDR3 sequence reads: CASTTRGSGRGEQYF. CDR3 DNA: TGTGCCAGCACCACCCGCGGTAGCGGGAGGGGCGAGCAGTACTTC.

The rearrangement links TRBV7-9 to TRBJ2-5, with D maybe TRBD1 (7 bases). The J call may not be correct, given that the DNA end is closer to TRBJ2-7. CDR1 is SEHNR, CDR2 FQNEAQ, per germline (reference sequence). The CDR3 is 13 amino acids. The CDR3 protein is CASSLSQGGEQYF. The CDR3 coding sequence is TGTGCCAGCAGCTTATCCCAGGGGGGCGAGCAGTACTTC.

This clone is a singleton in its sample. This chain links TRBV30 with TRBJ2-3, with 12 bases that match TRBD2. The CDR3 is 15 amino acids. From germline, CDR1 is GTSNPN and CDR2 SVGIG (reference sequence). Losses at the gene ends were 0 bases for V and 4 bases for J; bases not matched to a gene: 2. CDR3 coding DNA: TGTGCCTGGAGTGTAACTAGCGGGAGGTCAGATACGCAGTATTTT. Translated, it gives CAWSVTSGRSDTQYF.

The CDR3 region has the DNA TGTGCCAGCAGTTTCGTGGGACAGCGGAGCGGGCAGTACTTC. This translates into CASSFVGQRSGQYF. The chain uses TRBV28 and TRBJ2-7; TRBD1 matches at 7 bases. V dropped 3 bases and J dropped 9; count of bases not matched to a gene: 11. CDR3 length: 14 residues. Looked up from germline, CDR1 is MDHEN and CDR2 is SYDVKM.

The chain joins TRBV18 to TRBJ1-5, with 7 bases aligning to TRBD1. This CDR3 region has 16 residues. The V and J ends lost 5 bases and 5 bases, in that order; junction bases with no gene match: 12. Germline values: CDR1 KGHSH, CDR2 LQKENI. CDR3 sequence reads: CASSAELTGTDQPQHF. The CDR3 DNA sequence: TGTGCCAGCTCAGCGGAGTTGACAGGGACGGATCAGCCCCAGCATTTT. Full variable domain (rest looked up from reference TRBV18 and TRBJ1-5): NAGVMQNPRHLVRRRGQEARLRCSPMKGHSHVYWYRQLPEEGLKFMVYLQKENIIDESGMPKERFSAEFPKEGPSILRIQQVVRGDSAAYFCASSAELTGTDQPQHFGDGTRLSIL.

The CDR3 protein is CASSGETGQYNSPLHF. The CDR3 bases are TGTGCCAGCAGCGGGGAAACGGGACAGTATAATTCACCCCTCCACTTT. The genes are TRBV5-6 and TRBJ1-6; 7 bases align to TRBD1. The CDR3 consists of 16 residues. With V trimmed by 4 bases and J by 4 bases, 8 bases remained unmatched. Looked up from germline, CDR1 is SGHDT and CDR2 is YYEEEE.

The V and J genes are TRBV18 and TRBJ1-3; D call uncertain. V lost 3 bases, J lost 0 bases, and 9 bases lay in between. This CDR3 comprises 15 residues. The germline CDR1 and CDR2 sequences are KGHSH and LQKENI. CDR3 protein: CASSPWRLSGNTIYF. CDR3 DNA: TGTGCCAGCTCACCGTGGCGGCTCTCTGGAAACACCATATATTTT.

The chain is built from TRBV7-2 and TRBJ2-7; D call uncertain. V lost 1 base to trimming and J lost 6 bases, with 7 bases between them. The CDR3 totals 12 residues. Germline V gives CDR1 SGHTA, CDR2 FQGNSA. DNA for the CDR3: TGTGCCAGCAGCTTAGAGATCGGCGAGCAGTACTTC. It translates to CASSLEIGEQYF.

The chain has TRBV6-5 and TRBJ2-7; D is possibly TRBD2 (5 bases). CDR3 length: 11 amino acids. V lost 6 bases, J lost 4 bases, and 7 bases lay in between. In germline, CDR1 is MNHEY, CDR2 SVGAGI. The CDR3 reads CASRGGYEQYF. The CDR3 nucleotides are TGTGCCAGCAGGGGCGGGTACGAGCAGTACTTC.

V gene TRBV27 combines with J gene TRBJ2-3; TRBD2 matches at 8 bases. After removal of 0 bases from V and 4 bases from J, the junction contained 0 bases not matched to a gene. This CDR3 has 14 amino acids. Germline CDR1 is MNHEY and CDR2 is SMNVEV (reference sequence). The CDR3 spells CASSLSGGADTQYF. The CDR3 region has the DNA TGTGCCAGCAGTTTATCCGGGGGGGCAGATACGCAGTATTTT.

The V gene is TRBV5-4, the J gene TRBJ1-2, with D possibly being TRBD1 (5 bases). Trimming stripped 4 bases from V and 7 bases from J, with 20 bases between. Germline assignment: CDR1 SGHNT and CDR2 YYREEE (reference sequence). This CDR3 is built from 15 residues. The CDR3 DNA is TGTGCCAGCAGCGGCGGGACGGAGGGTGTGGTTGGCTACACCTTC. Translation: CASSGGTEGVVGYTF.

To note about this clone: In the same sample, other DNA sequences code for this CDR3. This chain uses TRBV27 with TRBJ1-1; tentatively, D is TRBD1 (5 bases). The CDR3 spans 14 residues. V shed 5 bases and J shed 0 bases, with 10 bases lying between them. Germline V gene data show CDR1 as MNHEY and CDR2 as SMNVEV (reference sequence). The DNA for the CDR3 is TGTGCCAGCAGTCTTTCAGGGTTGAACACTGAAGCTTTCTTT. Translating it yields CASSLSGLNTEAFF.

The DNA of the CDR3 is TGTGCCAGCAGCCTTGGGTTGGGGGGGACCCCAGATACGCAGTATTTT. It yields the protein CASSLGLGGTPDTQYF. The chain links TRBV7-3 to TRBJ2-3; 7 nucleotides line up with TRBD2. CDR1 and CDR2 (germline): SGHTA, FQGTGA. This CDR3 region has 16 residues. V lost 5 bases, J lost 4 bases, and 12 bases stayed unmatched.

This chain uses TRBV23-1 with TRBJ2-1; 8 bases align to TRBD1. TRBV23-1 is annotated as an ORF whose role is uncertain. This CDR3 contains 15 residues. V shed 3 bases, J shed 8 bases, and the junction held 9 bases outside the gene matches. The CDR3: CASSHPGGPPDEQFF. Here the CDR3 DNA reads TGCGCCAGCAGTCACCCAGGGGGCCCTCCGGATGAGCAGTTCTTC.

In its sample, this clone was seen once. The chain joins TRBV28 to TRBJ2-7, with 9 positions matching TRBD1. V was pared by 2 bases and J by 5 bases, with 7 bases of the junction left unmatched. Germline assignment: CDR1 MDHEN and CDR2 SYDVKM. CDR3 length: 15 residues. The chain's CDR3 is CASSLRDRVVHEQYF. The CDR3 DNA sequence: TGTGCCAGCAGTTTACGGGACAGGGTCGTCCACGAGCAGTACTTC.

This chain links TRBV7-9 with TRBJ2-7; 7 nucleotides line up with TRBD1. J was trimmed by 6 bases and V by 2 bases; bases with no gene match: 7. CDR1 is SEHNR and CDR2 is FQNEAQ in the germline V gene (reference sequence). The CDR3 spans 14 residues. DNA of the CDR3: TGTGCCAGCAGCTTACTACAGGGGACGGCCGAGCAGTACTTC. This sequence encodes CASSLLQGTAEQYF.

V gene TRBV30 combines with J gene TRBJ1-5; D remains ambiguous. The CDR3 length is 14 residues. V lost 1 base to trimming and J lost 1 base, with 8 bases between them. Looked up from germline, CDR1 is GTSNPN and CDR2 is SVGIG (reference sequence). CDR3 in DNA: TGTGCCTGGAGTGGCCGAGGGAGCAATCAGCCCCAGCATTTT. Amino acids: CAWSGRGSNQPQHF. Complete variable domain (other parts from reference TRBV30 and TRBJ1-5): SQTIHQWPATLVQPVGSPLSLECTVEGTSNPNLYWYRQAAGRGLQLLFYSVGIGQISSEVPQNLSASRPQDRQFILSSKKLLLSDSGFYLCAWSGRGSNQPQHFGDGTRLSIL.

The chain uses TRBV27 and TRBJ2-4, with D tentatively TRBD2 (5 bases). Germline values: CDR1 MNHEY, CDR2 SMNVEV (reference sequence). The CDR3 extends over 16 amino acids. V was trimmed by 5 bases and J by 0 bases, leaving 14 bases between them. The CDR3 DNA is TGTGCCAGCAGTACCCCGGGATATCTAGCCAAAAACATTCAGTACTTC. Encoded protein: CASSTPGYLAKNIQYF.

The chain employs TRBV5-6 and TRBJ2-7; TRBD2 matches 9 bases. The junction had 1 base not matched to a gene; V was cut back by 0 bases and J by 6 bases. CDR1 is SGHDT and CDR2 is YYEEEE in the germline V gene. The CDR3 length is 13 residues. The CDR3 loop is CASSLGGRVEQYF. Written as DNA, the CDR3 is TGTGCCAGCAGCTTGGGCGGGAGGGTCGAGCAGTACTTC.

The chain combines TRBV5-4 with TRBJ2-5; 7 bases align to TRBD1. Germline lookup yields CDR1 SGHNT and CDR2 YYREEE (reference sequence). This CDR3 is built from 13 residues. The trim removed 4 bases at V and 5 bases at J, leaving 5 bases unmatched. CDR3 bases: TGTGCCAGCAGCCCGACAGGGTGGGAGACCCAGTACTTC. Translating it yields CASSPTGWETQYF.

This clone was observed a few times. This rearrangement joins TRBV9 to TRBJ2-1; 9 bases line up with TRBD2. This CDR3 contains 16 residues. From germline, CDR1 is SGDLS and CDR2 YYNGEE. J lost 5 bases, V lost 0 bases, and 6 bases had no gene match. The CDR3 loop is CASSVGGGAYHNEQFF. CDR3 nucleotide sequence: TGTGCCAGCAGCGTAGGCGGGGGGGCTTACCACAATGAGCAGTTCTTC.

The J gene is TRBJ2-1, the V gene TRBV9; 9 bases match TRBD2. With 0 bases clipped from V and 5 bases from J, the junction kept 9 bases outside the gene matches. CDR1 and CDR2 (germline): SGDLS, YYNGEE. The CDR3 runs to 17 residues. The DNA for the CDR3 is TGTGCCAGCAGCGTAGCCCCCCCCCTAGCGGGGAACAATGAGCAGTTCTTC. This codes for CASSVAPPLAGNNEQFF.